What follows is one TCR beta chain and its context. Its matching antigen is unknown. A far more abundant clone sits one base away, making this likely a read error. Trimming took 0 bases from V and 9 from J; bases not matched to a gene: 11. Germline V gene lookup returns CDR1 SGHDT and CDR2 YYEEEE. The CDR3 length is 16 residues. Generated by immunoSEQ multiplex PCR, the TCRdb table keeps only in-frame clones and is missing some. This sample carries over a million clones, approximately 72% of them seen once, and the ten largest clones take 1.4% to 1.5%. Subsets obtained from CD4+ cells comprised CD45RA+ naive and CD45RA-negative memory cells. The data were obtained in a study of shared clonotypes between healthy human individuals. Study-wide context: Used for every donor were three CD4 naive, three CD4 memory, two CD8 naive and one CD8 memory plate. Study-wide results and limits: Generation probability values for non-shared clonotypes were lower than those for clonotypes shared by all four donors. Rarefaction showed sorted-subset sequencing was incomplete despite large depth.

The chain links TRBV5-6 to TRBJ2-2, with 7 bases matching TRBD1. The sequencing sample was made of memory CD4+ T cells sorted from blood. Specified subset: CD45RA-negative fraction. The clonotype originates from a young man in good health. The CDR3: CASSLEGEGGSRELFF. Written as DNA, the CDR3 is TGTGCCAGCAGCTTGGAAGGAGAAGGGGGCTCCAGGGAGCTGTTTTTT.